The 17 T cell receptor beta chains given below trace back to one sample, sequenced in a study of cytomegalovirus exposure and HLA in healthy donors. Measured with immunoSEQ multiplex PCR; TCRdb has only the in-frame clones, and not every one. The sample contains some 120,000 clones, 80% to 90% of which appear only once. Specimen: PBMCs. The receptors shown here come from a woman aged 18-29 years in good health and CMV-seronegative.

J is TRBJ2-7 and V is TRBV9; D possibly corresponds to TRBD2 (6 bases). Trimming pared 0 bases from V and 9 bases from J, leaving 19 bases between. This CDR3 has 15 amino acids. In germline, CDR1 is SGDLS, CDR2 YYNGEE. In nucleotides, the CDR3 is TGTGCCAGCAGCGTAGCAGGGACTGAGCCCTCACGGCAGTACTTC. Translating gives CASSVAGTEPSRQYF.

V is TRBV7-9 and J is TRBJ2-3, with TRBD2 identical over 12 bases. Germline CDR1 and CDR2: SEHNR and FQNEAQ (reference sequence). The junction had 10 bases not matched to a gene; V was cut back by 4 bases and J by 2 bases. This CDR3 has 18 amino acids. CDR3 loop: CASSSLTSGRWSTDTQYF. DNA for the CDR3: TGTGCCAGCAGCTCTCTGACTAGCGGGAGATGGTCCACAGATACGCAGTATTTT. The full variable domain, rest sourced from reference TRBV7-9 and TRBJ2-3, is DTGVSQNPRHKITKRGQNVTFRCDPISEHNRLYWYRQTLGQGPEFLTYFQNEAQLEKSRLLSDRFSAERPKGSFSTLEIQRTEQGDSAMYLCASSSLTSGRWSTDTQYFGPGTRLTVL.

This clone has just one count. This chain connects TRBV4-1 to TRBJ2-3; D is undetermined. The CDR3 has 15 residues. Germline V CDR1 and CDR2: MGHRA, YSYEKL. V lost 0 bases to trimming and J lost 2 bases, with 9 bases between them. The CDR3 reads CASSQDPGATDTQYF. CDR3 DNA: TGCGCCAGCAGCCAAGACCCTGGAGCCACAGATACGCAGTATTTT.

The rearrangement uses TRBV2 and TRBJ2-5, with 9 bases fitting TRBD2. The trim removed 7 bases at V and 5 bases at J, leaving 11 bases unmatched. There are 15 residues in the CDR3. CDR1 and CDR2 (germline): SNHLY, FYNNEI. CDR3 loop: CASKKLAGDSETQYF. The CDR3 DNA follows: TGTGCCAGCAAAAAACTAGCGGGCGATTCCGAGACCCAGTACTTC.

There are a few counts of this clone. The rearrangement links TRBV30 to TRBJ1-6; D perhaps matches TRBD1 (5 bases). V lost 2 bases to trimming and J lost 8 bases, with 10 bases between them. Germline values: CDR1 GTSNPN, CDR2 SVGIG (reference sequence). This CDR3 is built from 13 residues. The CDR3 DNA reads TGTGCCTGGAGTAGGCAGGGTGATTCACCCCTCCACTTT. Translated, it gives CAWSRQGDSPLHF.

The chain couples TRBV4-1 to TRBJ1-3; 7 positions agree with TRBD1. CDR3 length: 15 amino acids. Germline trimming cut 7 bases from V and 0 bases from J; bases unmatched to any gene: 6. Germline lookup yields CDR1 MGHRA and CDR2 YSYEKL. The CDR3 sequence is CASTAGQSSGNTIYF. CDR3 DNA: TGCGCCAGCACCGCGGGACAGAGCTCTGGAAACACCATATATTTT.

The CDR3 region is CATARFRVLHPGETQYF. The CDR3 DNA is TGTGCCACCGCCCGGTTCCGGGTGCTCCATCCTGGGGAGACCCAGTACTTC. The rearrangement links TRBV10-3 to TRBJ2-5; no clear D. Germline CDR1 reads ENHRY; CDR2 reads SYGVKD. This CDR3 is 17 amino acids long. Deletions cut 10 bases from V and 5 bases from J, with 29 bases between.

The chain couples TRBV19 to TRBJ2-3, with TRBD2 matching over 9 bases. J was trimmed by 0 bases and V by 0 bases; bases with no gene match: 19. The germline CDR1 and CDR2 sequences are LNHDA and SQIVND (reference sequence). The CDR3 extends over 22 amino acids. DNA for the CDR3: TGTGCCAGTAGTATAGATCGTGGGTTTCCAGCGGGAGGCAGATCTAGCACAGATACGCAGTATTTT. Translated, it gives CASSIDRGFPAGGRSSTDTQYF.

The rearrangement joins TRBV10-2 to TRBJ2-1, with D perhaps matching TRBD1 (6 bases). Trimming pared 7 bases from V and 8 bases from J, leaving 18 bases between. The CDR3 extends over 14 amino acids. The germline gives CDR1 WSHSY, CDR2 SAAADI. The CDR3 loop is CASTPGHPVDEQFF. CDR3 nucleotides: TGCGCCAGCACTCCGGGACACCCTGTCGATGAGCAGTTCTTC.

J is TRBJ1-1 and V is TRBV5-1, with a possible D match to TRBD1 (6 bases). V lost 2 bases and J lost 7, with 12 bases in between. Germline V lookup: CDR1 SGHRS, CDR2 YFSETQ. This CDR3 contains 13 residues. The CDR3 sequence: CASSLYMDSEAFF. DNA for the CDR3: TGCGCCAGCAGCTTATACATGGACAGTGAAGCTTTCTTT.

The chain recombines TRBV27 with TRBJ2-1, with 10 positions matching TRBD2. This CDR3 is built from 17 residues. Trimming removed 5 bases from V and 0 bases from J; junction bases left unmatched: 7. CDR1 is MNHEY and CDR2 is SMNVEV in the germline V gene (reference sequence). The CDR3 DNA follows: TGTGCCAGCAGTCTCTCTGTAGCGGGGGGCTCCTACAATGAGCAGTTCTTC. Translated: CASSLSVAGGSYNEQFF.

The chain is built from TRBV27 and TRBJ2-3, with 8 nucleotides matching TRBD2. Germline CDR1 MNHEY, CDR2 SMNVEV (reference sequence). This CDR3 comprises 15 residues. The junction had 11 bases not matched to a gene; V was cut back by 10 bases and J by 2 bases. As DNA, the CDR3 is TGTGCCACCAGCAAGGCGGGAGGACTCACAGATACGCAGTATTTT. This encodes CATSKAGGLTDTQYF.

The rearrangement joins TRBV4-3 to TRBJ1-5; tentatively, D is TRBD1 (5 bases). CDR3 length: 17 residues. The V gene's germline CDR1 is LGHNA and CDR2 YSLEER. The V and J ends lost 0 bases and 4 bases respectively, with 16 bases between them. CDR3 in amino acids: CASSQDLPGLRNQPQHF. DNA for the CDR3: TGCGCCAGCAGCCAAGATCTCCCAGGGCTTCGTAATCAGCCCCAGCATTTT.

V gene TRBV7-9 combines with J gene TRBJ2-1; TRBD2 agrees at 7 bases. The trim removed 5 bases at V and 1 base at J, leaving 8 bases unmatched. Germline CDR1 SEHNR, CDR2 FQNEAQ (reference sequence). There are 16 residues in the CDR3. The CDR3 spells CASSPYRGVSYNEQFF. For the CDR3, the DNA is TGTGCCAGCAGCCCATACCGGGGGGTTTCCTACAATGAGCAGTTCTTC.

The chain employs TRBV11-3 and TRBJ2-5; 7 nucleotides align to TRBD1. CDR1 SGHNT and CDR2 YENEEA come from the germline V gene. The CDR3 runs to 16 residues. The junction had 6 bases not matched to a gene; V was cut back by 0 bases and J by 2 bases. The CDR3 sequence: CASSLDRGHFQETQYF. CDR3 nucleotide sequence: TGTGCCAGCAGCTTAGATAGGGGGCATTTTCAAGAGACCCAGTACTTC. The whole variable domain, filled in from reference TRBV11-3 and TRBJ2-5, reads EAGVVQSPRYKIIEKKQPVAFWCNPISGHNTLYWYLQNLGQGPELLIRYENEEAVDDSQLPKDRFSAERLKGVDSTLKIQPAELGDSAVYLCASSLDRGHFQETQYFGPGTRLLVL.

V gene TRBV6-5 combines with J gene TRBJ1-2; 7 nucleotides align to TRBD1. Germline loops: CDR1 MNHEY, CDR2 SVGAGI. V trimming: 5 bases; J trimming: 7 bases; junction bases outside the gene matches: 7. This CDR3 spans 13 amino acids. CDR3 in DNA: TGTGCCAGCAGTCCCACAGGGGTCGCTGGCTACACCTTC. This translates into CASSPTGVAGYTF.

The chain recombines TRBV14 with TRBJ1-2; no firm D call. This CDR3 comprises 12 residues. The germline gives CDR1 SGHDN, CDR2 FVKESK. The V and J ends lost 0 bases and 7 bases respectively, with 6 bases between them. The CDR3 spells CASSQERFGYTF. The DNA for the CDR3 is TGTGCCAGCAGCCAAGAGAGATTTGGCTACACCTTC.